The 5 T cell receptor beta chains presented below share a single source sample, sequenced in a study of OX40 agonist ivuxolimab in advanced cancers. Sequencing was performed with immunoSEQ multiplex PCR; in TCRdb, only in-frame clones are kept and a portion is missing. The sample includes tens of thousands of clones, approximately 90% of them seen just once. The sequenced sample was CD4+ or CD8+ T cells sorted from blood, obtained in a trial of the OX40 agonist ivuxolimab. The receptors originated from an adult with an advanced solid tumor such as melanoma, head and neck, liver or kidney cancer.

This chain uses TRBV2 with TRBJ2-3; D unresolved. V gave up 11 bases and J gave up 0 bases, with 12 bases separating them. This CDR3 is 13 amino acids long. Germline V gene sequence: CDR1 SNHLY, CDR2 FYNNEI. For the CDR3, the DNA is TGTGCCGGAAAGCGTACTAGCACAGATACGCAGTATTTT. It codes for CAGKRTSTDTQYF. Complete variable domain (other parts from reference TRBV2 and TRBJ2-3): EPEVTQTPSHQVTQMGQEVILRCVPISNHLYFYWYRQILGQKVEFLVSFYNNEISEKSEIFDDQFSVERPDGSNFTLKIRSTKLEDSAMYFCAGKRTSTDTQYFGPGTRLTVL.

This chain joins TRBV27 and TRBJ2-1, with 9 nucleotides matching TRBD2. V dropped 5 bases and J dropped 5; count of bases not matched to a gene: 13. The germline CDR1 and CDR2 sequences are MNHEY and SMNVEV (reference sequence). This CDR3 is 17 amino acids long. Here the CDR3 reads CASSRSSRLAGNNEQFF. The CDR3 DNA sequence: TGTGCCAGCAGTCGATCCTCAAGGCTAGCGGGGAACAATGAGCAGTTCTTC.

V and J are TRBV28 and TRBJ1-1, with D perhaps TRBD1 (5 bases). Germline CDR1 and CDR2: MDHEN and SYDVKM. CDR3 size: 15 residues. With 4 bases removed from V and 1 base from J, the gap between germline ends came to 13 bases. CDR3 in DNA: TGTGCCAGCAGTTCGCAGGGATTCGGGAACACTGAAGCTTTCTTT. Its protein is CASSSQGFGNTEAFF.

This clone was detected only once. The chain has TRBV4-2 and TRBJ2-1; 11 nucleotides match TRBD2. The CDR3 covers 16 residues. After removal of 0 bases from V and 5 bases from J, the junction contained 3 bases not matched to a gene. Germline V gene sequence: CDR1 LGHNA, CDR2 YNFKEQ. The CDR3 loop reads CASSQDRLAGNNEQFF. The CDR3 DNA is TGTGCCAGCAGCCAAGATCGACTAGCGGGAAACAATGAGCAGTTCTTC.

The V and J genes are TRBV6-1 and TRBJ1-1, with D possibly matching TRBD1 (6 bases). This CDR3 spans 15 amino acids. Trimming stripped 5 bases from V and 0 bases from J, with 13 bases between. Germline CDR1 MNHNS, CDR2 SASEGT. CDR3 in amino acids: CASSRQELMNTEAFF. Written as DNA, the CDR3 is TGTGCCAGCAGTCGACAGGAACTGATGAACACTGAAGCTTTCTTT.